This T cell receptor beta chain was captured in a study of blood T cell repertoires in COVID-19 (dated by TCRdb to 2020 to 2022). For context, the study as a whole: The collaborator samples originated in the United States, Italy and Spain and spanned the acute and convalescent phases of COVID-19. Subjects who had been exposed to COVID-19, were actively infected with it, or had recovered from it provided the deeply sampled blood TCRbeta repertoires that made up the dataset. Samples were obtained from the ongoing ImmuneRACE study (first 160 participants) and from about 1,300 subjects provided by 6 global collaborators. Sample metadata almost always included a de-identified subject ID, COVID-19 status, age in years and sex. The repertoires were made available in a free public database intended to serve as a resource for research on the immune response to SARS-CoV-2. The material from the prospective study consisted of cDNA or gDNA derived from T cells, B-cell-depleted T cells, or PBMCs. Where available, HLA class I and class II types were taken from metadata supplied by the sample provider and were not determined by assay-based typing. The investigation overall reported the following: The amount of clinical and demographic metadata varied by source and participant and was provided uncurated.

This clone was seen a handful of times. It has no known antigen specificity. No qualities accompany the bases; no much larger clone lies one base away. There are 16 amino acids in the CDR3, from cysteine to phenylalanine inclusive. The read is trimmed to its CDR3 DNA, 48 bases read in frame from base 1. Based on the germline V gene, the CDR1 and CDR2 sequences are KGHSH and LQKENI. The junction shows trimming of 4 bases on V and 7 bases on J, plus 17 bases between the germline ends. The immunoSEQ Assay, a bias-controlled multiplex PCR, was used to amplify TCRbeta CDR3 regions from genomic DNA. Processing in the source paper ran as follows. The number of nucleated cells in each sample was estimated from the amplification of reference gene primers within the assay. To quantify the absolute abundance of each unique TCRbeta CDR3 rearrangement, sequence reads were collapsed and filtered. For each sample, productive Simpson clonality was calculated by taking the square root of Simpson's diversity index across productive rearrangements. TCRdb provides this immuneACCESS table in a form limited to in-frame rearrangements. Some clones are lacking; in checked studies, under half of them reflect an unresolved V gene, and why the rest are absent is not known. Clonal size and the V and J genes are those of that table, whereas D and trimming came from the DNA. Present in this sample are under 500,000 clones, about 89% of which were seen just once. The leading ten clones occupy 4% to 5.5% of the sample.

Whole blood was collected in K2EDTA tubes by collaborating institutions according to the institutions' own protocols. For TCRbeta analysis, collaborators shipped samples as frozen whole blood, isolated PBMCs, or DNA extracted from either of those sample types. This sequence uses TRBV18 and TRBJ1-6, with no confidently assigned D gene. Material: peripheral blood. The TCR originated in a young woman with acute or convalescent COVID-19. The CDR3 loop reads CASSQTTRGGNSPLHF. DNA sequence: TGTGCCAGCTCACAAACGACCCGGGGTGGGAATTCACCCCTCCACTTT.